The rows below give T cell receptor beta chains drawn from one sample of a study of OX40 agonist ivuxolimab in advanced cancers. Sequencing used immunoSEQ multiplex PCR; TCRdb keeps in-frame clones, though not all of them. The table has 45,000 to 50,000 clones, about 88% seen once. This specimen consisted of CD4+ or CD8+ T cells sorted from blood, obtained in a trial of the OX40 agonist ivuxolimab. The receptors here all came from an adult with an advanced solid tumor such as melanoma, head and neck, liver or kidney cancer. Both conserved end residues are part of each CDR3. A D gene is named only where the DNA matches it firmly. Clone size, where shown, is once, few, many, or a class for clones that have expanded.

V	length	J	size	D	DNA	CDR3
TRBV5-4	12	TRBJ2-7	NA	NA	TGTGCCAGCAGTCTACAGGGAAACGAGCAGTACTTC	CASSLQGNEQYF
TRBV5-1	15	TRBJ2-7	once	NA	TGCGCCAGCAGCTTGGGTGGCGGCAGCTCCTACGAGCAGTACTTC	CASSLGGGSSYEQYF
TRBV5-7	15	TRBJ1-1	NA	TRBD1	TGTGCCAGCAGCTTGGAAGGGGGCGGGGGCACTGAAGCTTTCTTT	CASSLEGGGGTEAFF
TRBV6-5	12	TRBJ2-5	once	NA	TGTGCCAGCAGTTACGGCCGAGAGACCCAGTACTTC	CASSYGRETQYF
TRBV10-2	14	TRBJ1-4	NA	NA	TGCGCCAGCGGGTCAAATCTAGCTAATGAAAAACTGTTTTTT	CASGSNLANEKLFF
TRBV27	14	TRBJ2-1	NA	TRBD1	TGTGCCAGCAGTCCCCTGACAGGGGGCAATGAGCAGTTCTTC	CASSPLTGGNEQFF
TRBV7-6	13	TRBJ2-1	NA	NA	TGTGCCAGCAGCTTAAACAGGGACAATGAGCAGTTCTTC	CASSLNRDNEQFF
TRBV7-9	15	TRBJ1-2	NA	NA	TGTGCCAGCAGCCCCTCGCGGGGGGCTAACTATGGCTACACCTTC	CASSPSRGANYGYTF
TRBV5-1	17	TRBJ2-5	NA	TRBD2	TGCGCCAGCAGCCCTTTGACGACTAGCGGCGACAGGGAGACCCAGTACTTC	CASSPLTTSGDRETQYF
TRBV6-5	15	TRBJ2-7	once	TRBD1	TGTGCCAGCAGTTTAGGACAGGGGGCATTTTACGAGCAGTACTTC	CASSLGQGAFYEQYF
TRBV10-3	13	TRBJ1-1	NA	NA	TGTGCCATCAGTGGAGGGGCTGACACTGAAGCTTTCTTT	CAISGGADTEAFF
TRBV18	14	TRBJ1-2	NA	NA	TGTGCCAGCTCACCAACGTCGACGGACTATGGCTACACCTTC	CASSPTSTDYGYTF
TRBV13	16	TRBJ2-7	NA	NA	TGTGCCAGCAGCGTGTTGCAGCGCGCTAGCTCCTACGAGCAGTACTTC	CASSVLQRASSYEQYF
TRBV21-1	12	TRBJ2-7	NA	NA	TGTGCCAGCAGCAAGCCAGGGGGGGAACAGTACTTC	CASSKPGGEQYF
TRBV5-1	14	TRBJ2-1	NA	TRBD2	TGCGCCAGCAGCTTACTCCCGGGGGGCAATGAGCAGTTCTTC	CASSLLPGGNEQFF
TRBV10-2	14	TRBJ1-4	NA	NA	TGCGCCAGCAGTGAGTCGGGGAGACGAGAAAAACTGTTTTTT	CASSESGRREKLFF
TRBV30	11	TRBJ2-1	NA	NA	TGTGCCTGGAAGGAGGGGGTGGAGCAGTTCTTC	CAWKEGVEQFF
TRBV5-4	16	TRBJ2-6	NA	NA	TGTGCCAGCAGCTCTTTAGGAAGATCTGGGGCCAACGTCCTGACTTTC	CASSSLGRSGANVLTF
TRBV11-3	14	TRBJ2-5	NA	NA	TGTGCCAGCAGCTTACTTTACAGGGAAGAGACCCAGTACTTC	CASSLLYREETQYF
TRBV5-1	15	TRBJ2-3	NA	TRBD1	TGCGCCAGCAGCTTTGGACAGGGGGCAGGTGATACGCAGTATTTT	CASSFGQGAGDTQYF
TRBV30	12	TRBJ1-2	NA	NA	TGTGCCTCTTCCCGGGACTATGGGGGCTACACCTTC	CASSRDYGGYTF
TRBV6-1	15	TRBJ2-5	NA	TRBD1	TGTGCCAGCAGTTCGTTACAGGGGAGCCAAGAGACCCAGTACTTC	CASSSLQGSQETQYF
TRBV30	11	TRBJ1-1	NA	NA	TGTGCCTGGAGTGCGGGGGGGCGAGCTTTCTTT	CAWSAGGRAFF
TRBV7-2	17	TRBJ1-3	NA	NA	TGTGCCAGCAGCTTACACTACAGTTCGAGCTCTGGAAACACCATATATTTT	CASSLHYSSSSGNTIYF
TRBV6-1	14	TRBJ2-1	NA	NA	TGTGCCACCGGAGGGCACAGCCCCTACAATGAGCAGTTCTTC	CATGGHSPYNEQFF
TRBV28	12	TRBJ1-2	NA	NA	TGTGCCAGCAGTTTGGGGGGCTATGGCTACACCTTC	CASSLGGYGYTF
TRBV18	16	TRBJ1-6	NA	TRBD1	TGTGCCAGCTCACCAATGGACAGGGCCGATAATTCACCCCTCCACTTT	CASSPMDRADNSPLHF
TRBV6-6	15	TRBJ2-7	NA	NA	TGTGCCAGCAGTGACAGAAACGTTGGACTTAACGAGCAGTACTTC	CASSDRNVGLNEQYF
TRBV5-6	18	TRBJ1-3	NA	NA	TGTGCCAGCAGCTTGGCCCAGCCGGGTCTCAGCTCTGGAAACACCATATATTTT	CASSLAQPGLSSGNTIYF
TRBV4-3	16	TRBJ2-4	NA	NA	TGCGCCAGCAGCCAAGATTGGCTGATGGCAGGGAACATTCAGTACTTC	CASSQDWLMAGNIQYF
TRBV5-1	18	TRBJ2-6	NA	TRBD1	TGCGCCAGCAGCTTGGACGGGACAGGGGGCTCTGGGGCCAACGTCCTGACTTTC	CASSLDGTGGSGANVLTF
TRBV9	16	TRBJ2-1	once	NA	TGTGCCAGCAGCGTAGGGATAAGCGTAGTAGACAATGAGCAGTTCTTC	CASSVGISVVDNEQFF
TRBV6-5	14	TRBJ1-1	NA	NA	TGTGCCAGCAGTTACACAGGGTTGGACACTGAAGCTTTCTTT	CASSYTGLDTEAFF
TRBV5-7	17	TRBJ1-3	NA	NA	TGTGCCAGCAGCTTGCTTCAGCTTTTTTTCTCTGGAAACACCATATATTTT	CASSLLQLFFSGNTIYF
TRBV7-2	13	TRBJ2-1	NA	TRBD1	TGTGCCACCGGGACAGGGGGCTTCAATGAGCAGTTCTTC	CATGTGGFNEQFF
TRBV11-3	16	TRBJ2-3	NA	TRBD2	TGTGCCAGCAGCTTCACCGGGACTAGCGGCACAGATACGCAGTATTTT	CASSFTGTSGTDTQYF
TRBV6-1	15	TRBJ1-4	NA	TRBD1	TGTGCCAGCAGTCTCGAACAGGGGGTATGGGAAAAACTGTTTTTT	CASSLEQGVWEKLFF
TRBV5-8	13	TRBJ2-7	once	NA	TGTGCCAGCAGCCGGAGGGCCTCCTACGAGCAGTACTTC	CASSRRASYEQYF
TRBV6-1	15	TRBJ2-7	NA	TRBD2	TGTGCCAGCAGTGAAGACGGGGCGGGGGGCTACGAGCAGTACTTC	CASSEDGAGGYEQYF
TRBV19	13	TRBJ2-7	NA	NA	TGTGCCAGTAGCCAACAGATCAGCTACGAGCAGTACTTC	CASSQQISYEQYF
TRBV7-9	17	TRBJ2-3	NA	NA	TGTGCCAGCAGCTTAGAGACAGGCAGCGGAGGTGCAGATACGCAGTATTTT	CASSLETGSGGADTQYF
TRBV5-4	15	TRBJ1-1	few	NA	TGTGCCAGCAGCCCTAGGCAGGGCGGCGGCACTGAAGCTTTCTTT	CASSPRQGGGTEAFF
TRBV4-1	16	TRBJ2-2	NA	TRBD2	TGCGCCAGCAGCCGGCTAGCGGGGGCAAACACCGGGGAGCTGTTTTTT	CASSRLAGANTGELFF
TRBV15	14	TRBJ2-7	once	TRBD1	TGTGCCACCAGCACGGACAGGGGGCCGATTGAGCAGTACTTC	CATSTDRGPIEQYF
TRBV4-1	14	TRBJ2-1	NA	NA	TGCGCCAGCAGCCGGGCCCTCACAGGGAATGAGCAGTTCTTC	CASSRALTGNEQFF
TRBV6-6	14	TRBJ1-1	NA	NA	TGTGCCAGCAGTCCCCAGGGACGGGAGACTGAAGCTTTCTTT	CASSPQGRETEAFF
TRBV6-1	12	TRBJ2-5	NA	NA	TGTGCCAGCAGTCCCAGGGAAGAGACCCAGTACTTC	CASSPREETQYF
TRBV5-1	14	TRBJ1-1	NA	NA	TGCGCCAGCAGCTTGGCAGGGATGAACACTGAAGCTTTCTTT	CASSLAGMNTEAFF
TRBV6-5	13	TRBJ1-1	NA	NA	TGTGCCAGCAGTTACTCGATAAATGGGCTGGCTTTCTTT	CASSYSINGLAFF
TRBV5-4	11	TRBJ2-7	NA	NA	TGTGCCAGCAGTCGAGAATACGAGCAGTACTTC	CASSREYEQYF
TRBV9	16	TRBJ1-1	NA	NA	TGTGCCAGCAGCGTAGGGCCCTCTACCGGGAACACTGAAGCTTTCTTT	CASSVGPSTGNTEAFF
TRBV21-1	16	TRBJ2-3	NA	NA	TGTGCCAGCAGCAAAAGAGGAGCGGCAAACACAGATACGCAGTATTTT	CASSKRGAANTDTQYF
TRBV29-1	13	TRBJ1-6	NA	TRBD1	TGCAGCGTTAAGGGACAGGGGGATTCACCCCTCCACTTT	CSVKGQGDSPLHF